This entry is about one TCR beta chain. With 4 bases removed from V and 9 bases from J, the gap between germline ends came to 16 bases. In germline, CDR1 is GTSNPN, CDR2 SVGIG (reference sequence). The CDR3 runs 14 residues. These data come from a study of blood T cell repertoires in COVID-19. Looking at the study overall: Researchers got acute and convalescent COVID-19 samples from the United States, Italy and Spain. Sources were T cells, B-cell-depleted T cells, or PBMCs; the material itself was cDNA or gDNA.

Under the authors' procedure: The authors estimated nucleated cell counts from reference gene primer amplification. The protocol was immunoSEQ multiplex PCR, while the TCRdb copy is restricted to in-frame clones and leaves out a portion. The DNA was the basis for D and trimming; V, J and clone size are from that table. The table shows 180,000 or so clones, with around 90% occurring only once. The sequencing sample was made of peripheral blood. This rearrangement joins TRBV30 to TRBJ1-6; no definite D call. This sequence originates from a man over 45 with acute or convalescent COVID-19. CDR3 nucleotides: TGTGCCTGGACGCCTGCGGGGTCGGGTTCACCCCTCCACTTT. It yields the protein CAWTPAGSGSPLHF.